This TCR beta chain was observed in a study of T cells in localized non-small cell lung cancer. The assay was immunoSEQ multiplex PCR, and TCRdb's table has in-frame clones only and misses some. The sample lists approximately 31,000 clones; around 90% were seen once. CDR1 SGHRS and CDR2 YFSETQ come from the germline V gene. The CDR3 contains 14 residues. Trimming cost V 4 bases and J 4 bases; bases outside gene matches: 5. This specimen consisted of peripheral blood, obtained before any cancer treatment. This clonotype was sampled from a female donor older than 55 with stage I lung adenocarcinoma. The gene calls are TRBV5-1 and TRBJ1-2; 9 bases fit TRBD1. For the CDR3, the DNA is TGCGCCAGCAGCCTAGGGACAGGGAGCTATGGCTACACCTTC. Translating it yields CASSLGTGSYGYTF. Based on the CDR3 plus reference TRBV5-1 and TRBJ1-2, the full variable domain is KAGVTQTPRYLIKTRGQQVTLSCSPISGHRSVSWYQQTPGQGLQFLFEYFSETQRNKGNFPGRFSGRQFSNSRSEMNVSTLELGDSALYLCASSLGTGSYGYTFGSGTRLTVV.